This T cell receptor beta chain was sequenced for a study of T-cell memory formation after mild COVID-19 (dated by TCRdb to the early 2020s). About the study as a whole: Most TCR sequence clusters were specific to one of the two donors. In a couple of donors, T-cell clones that expanded and contracted after mild COVID-19 were followed by sequencing TCRalpha and TCRbeta repertoires longitudinally. The cohort comprised two young, previously healthy adult volunteers, one female and one male. Study-wide conclusions, independent of this receptor: Balanced CD4/CD8 phenotypes were observed for clones contracting from day 15 to 85, whereas a bias towards CD4+ was observed for a second wave of clones expanding from day 15 to 37. Some responding clones were detected in pre-infection memory, which suggested that pre-existing cross-reactive memory T cells had joined the SARS-CoV-2 response. Only two mild cases were covered in the study, and larger cohorts including severe cases with pre-infection samples were considered necessary. SARS-CoV-2 specificity was not confirmed for the second-wave clones peaking on day 37. Contracting CD4+ clones appeared mostly in the CM and EM memory subsets, whereas CD8+ clones were enriched in EMRA.

PBMCs were isolated by Ficoll-Paque density gradient centrifugation. Taken from cysteine to phenylalanine, the CDR3 has 16 residues. Just the 48-base CDR3 DNA is kept, in frame starting at base 1. Ends trimmed: V by 2 bases, J by 3 bases; bases unmatched to a gene: 3. The instrument was an Illumina NovaSeq 6000. TCRalpha and TCRbeta cDNA libraries were constructed by 5'RACE with constant-segment primers, with sample barcodes and unique molecular identifiers being introduced. Trizol reagent was used to extract RNA from every sample. The libraries were amplified in two PCR steps, and the second step added a second sample barcode and Illumina TruSeq adapters. Libraries were sequenced on an Illumina NovaSeq with 2 x 150 bp paired-end reads. For the original study's pipeline: The reads were demultiplexed and collapsed into UMI-guided consensus sequences using migec v1.2.7. With mixcr v2.1.11, UMI consensuses were aligned to TRA and TRB V and J templates and assembled into clonotypes. A clonotype was counted as expanded or contracted only if both edgeR and NoisET called the change significant, with noise models trained on biological replicates. For edgeR calls, a false discovery rate-adjusted p below 0.01 and a log2 fold-change threshold of 1 were applied. As an exploratory analysis of dynamics, PCA with hierarchical clustering was applied to max-normalized trajectories of the 1000 most abundant clonotypes. Separately sequenced CD4+ and CD8+ repertoires were used to assign the CD4 or CD8 phenotype of responding clones. In TCRdb, the public reads were trimmed at Q25 with fastp and aligned with MiXCR, with productive beta chains retained. Each entry merges the rows of one CDR3 protein and shows their most common DNA and genes. The V and J calls reflect TCRdb's pipeline rather than the authors' work. A total of about 560,000 distinct CDR3 sequences appear in this sample, about 20% of them only once. The ten largest clonotypes hold approximately 8.4% of the sample.

About this clonotype: What this receptor recognizes is not known. Per-base qualities were not stored, and no clone one base away is much larger.

This sequence was found in an adult woman who had mild COVID-19 (a few samples of this study predate the infection). The sample titles of this study are shuffled in the database, so cell type and time point are left out; the donor was told from shared clones. Recombination connected TRBV23-1 to TRBJ2-3; TRBD2 matches 12 bases in the middle. TRBV23-1 is known as an ORF, though its function is uncertain. The sample comprised PBMCs or a T cell subset sorted from them (not recorded which). The DNA reads as follows: TGCGCCAGCAGTCAACCGACTAGCGGGGGAACAGATACGCAGTATTTT. Translation gives CASSQPTSGGTDTQYF.